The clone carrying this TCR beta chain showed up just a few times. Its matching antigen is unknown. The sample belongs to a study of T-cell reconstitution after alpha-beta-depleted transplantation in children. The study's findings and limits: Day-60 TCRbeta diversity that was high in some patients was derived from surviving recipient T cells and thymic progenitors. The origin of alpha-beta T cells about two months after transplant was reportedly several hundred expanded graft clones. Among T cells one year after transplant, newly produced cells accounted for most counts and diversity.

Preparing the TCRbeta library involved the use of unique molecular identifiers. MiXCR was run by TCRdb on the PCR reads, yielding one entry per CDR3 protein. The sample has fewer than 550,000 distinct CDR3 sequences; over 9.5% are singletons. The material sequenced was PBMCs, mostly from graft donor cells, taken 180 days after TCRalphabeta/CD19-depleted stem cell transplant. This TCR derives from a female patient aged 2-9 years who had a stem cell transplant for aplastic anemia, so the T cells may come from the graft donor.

The CDR3 sequence is CSAREPTEAFF. CDR3 nucleotide sequence: TGCAGTGCTAGAGAGCCGACTGAAGCTTTCTTT. The chain has TRBV20-1 and TRBJ1-1; D is ambiguous. V was cut by 0 bases and J by 5 bases, with 4 bases left in between. This CDR3 is built from 11 residues. Germline V gene lookup returns CDR1 DFQATT and CDR2 SNEGSKA (reference sequence).